These 22 T cell receptor beta chains came from one sample sequenced in a study of spatial heterogeneity in lung cancer. Each CDR3 protein is one row after TCRdb ran MiXCR on the 5' RACE reads. Among about 80,000 distinct CDR3 sequences listed, 8% were seen once. Time point indicated: sample taken at primary tumor resection. The sequences come from PBMCs, collected at surgery. These TCRs come from a male donor with early-stage non-small cell lung cancer.

V usage is TRBV6-5 and J usage is TRBJ1-2, with D perhaps TRBD1 (5 bases). The CDR3 consists of 15 residues. CDR1 MNHEY and CDR2 SVGAGI come from the germline V gene. Trimming left V 1 base short and J 4 bases short, with 13 bases between. CDR3 region: CASSYLRDGTYGYTF. CDR3 bases: TGTGCCAGCAGTTACTTAAGGGACGGGACCTATGGCTACACCTTC.

There are many counts of this clonotype. The genes are TRBV5-1 and TRBJ2-3; D unclear. Trimming left V 4 bases short and J 7 bases short, with 19 bases between. Germline CDR1 and CDR2: SGHRS and YFSETQ. The length of the CDR3 is 15 residues. CDR3 DNA: TGCGCCAGCAGCCCCGGGTCCGGTCTATGGAATACGCAGTATTTT. Residues: CASSPGSGLWNTQYF.

Here the CDR3 reads CASSQDEGEGNNEQFF. The CDR3 DNA reads as TGCGCCAGCAGCCAAGATGAGGGAGAAGGCAACAATGAGCAGTTCTTC. The rearrangement uses TRBV4-1 and TRBJ2-1; D is perhaps TRBD2 (5 bases). V was pared by 0 bases and J by 5 bases, with 14 bases between. This CDR3 has 16 residues. Germline V gives CDR1 MGHRA, CDR2 YSYEKL.

This clonotype was seen a handful of times. For the CDR3, the DNA is TGTGCCAGCAGTCTGAGTTTTCACACTGAAGCTTTCTTT. This codes for CASSLSFHTEAFF. The J gene is TRBJ1-1, the V gene TRBV6-1; no firm D call. The CDR3 extends over 13 amino acids. V dropped 5 bases and J dropped 3 bases, with 10 bases sitting between them. Germline CDR1 and CDR2: MNHNS and SASEGT.

The chain couples TRBV2 to TRBJ1-2, with 7 bases that match TRBD1. This CDR3 has 15 residues. Germline V CDR1 and CDR2: SNHLY, FYNNEI. Trimming removed 8 bases from V and 8 bases from J; junction bases left unmatched: 17. In nucleotides, the CDR3 is TGTGCCAGCCCACGGACAGGAGCTCCGAGGGGGGGCTACACCTTC. Encoded protein: CASPRTGAPRGGYTF. The whole variable domain, filled in from reference TRBV2 and TRBJ1-2, reads EPEVTQTPSHQVTQMGQEVILRCVPISNHLYFYWYRQILGQKVEFLVSFYNNEISEKSEIFDDQFSVERPDGSNFTLKIRSTKLEDSAMYFCASPRTGAPRGGYTFGSGTRLTVV.

V and J are TRBV24-1 and TRBJ2-1; the D gene is possibly TRBD1 (6 bases). V was trimmed by 3 bases and J by 4 bases, leaving 18 bases between them. CDR3 length equals 17 residues. Germline V CDR1 and CDR2: KGHDR, SFDVKD. The CDR3 DNA follows: TGTGCCACCAGTGATCCCGGACAGACTAATTTATACAATGAGCAGTTCTTC. This translates into CATSDPGQTNLYNEQFF.

The chain is built from TRBV11-3 and TRBJ1-1; the D gene is possibly TRBD1 (5 bases). The germline CDR1 and CDR2 sequences are SGHNT and YENEEA. V lost 5 bases and J lost 6, with 13 bases in between. The CDR3 has 13 residues. The CDR3 DNA is TGTGCCAGCAGCCCCGGGGGGGGTGCTGAAGCTTTCTTT. It codes for CASSPGGGAEAFF.

In this sample, this clonotype turned up many times. The chain carries TRBV7-2 and TRBJ1-4, with D tentatively TRBD1 (5 bases). Trimming cost V 5 bases and J 11 bases, with 18 bases left between them. Germline V gene lookup returns CDR1 SGHTA and CDR2 FQGNSA. The CDR3 sequence is 14 residues long. CDR3 DNA: TGTGCCAGCAGCCCCGGTGGGGGGGGGTCTAAACTGTTTTTT. It codes for CASSPGGGGSKLFF.

The rearrangement joins TRBV19 to TRBJ2-4; TRBD2 matches 8 bases. Germline V gene lookup returns CDR1 LNHDA and CDR2 SQIVND (reference sequence). This CDR3 region has 15 residues. V trimming: 0 bases; J trimming: 9 bases; junction bases outside the gene matches: 7. The CDR3 sequence is CASSIEGGTRSIQYF. The CDR3 DNA sequence: TGTGCCAGTAGTATAGAAGGGGGGACTAGGAGCATTCAGTACTTC.

This clonotype was found many times. V usage is TRBV25-1 and J usage is TRBJ1-6, with a possible D match to TRBD1 (5 bases). The CDR3 contains 14 residues. Germline lookup yields CDR1 MGHDK and CDR2 SYGVNS. V gave up 6 bases and J gave up 9 bases, with 15 bases separating them. The CDR3 sequence is CASSELRRGSPLHF. The DNA of the CDR3 is TGTGCCAGCAGCGAACTCCGGAGGGGTTCACCCCTCCACTTT.

This chain uses TRBV6-2 or TRBV6-3 with TRBJ2-1; D remains ambiguous. The CDR3 length is 15 residues. Trimming pared 2 bases from V and 4 bases from J, leaving 12 bases between. CDR1 is MNHEY and CDR2 is SVGEGT in the germline V gene. CDR3 residues: CASSYEAQRYNEQFF. In nucleotides, the CDR3 is TGTGCCAGCAGTTACGAGGCCCAGAGATACAATGAGCAGTTCTTC.

There are a few counts of this clonotype. This chain links TRBV3-1 with TRBJ1-5; D may be TRBD1 (5 bases). Trimming removed 4 bases from V and 4 bases from J, with 14 bases in between. Looked up from germline, CDR1 is LGHDT and CDR2 is YNNKEL (reference sequence). The length of the CDR3 is 15 residues. This CDR3 reads CASSPRGEPNQPQHF. CDR3 sequence (DNA): TGTGCCAGCAGCCCACGGGGGGAACCAAATCAGCCCCAGCATTTT. Variable domain in full (rest from reference TRBV3-1 and TRBJ1-5): DTAVSQTPKYLVTQMGNDKSIKCEQNLGHDTMYWYKQDSKKFLKIMFSYNNKELIINETVPNRFSPKSPDKAHLNLHINSLELGDSAVYFCASSPRGEPNQPQHFGDGTRLSIL.

The CDR3 is CASSIPGQGSQPQHF. CDR3 bases: TGTGCCAGCAGTATACCGGGACAGGGGAGTCAGCCCCAGCATTTT. V and J are TRBV2 and TRBJ1-5; TRBD1 matches at 10 bases. Germline V CDR1 and CDR2: SNHLY, FYNNEI. The CDR3 totals 15 residues. J lost 6 bases, V lost 5 bases, and 7 bases had no gene match.

This clonotype was observed a few times. The J gene is TRBJ1-5, the V gene TRBV19; D is undetermined. The germline V gene encodes CDR1 LNHDA and CDR2 SQIVND (reference sequence). V was trimmed by 11 bases and J by 7 bases, leaving 15 bases between them. There are 12 residues in the CDR3. This CDR3 reads CAGSSFGQPQHF. Written as DNA, the CDR3 is TGTGCCGGATCGTCGTTCGGCCAGCCCCAGCATTTT.

In its sample, this clonotype was seen a few times. The chain is built from TRBV4-2 and TRBJ2-7; the D call may be TRBD1 or TRBD2 (5 bases each). CDR3 length: 16 residues. V was trimmed by 3 bases and J by 3 bases, leaving 18 bases between them. CDR1 and CDR2 from the germline V gene are LGHNA and YNFKEQ. Here the CDR3 reads CASSQVDSGGYYEQYF. The CDR3 DNA is TGTGCCAGCAGCCAGGTCGACAGTGGAGGATACTACGAGCAGTACTTC.

Many counts were recorded for this clonotype. The chain couples TRBV7-2 to TRBJ2-3; D unclear. The V end was cut by 4 bases, the J end by 2 bases, with 4 bases between. The germline gives CDR1 SGHTA, CDR2 FQGNSA. CDR3 size: 12 residues. The CDR3 protein is CASSSSTDTQYF. CDR3 bases: TGTGCCAGCAGCTCATCCACAGATACGCAGTATTTT.

This clonotype was seen more than once but under ten times. The chain is built from TRBV20-1 and TRBJ2-5; 16 positions match TRBD2. The V gene end was trimmed by 4 bases and the J gene end by 2 bases; junction bases not matched to a gene: 4. The CDR3 is 16 residues long. CDR1 and CDR2 from the germline V gene are DFQATT and SNEGSKA (reference sequence). This CDR3 is CSATGLAGGHQETQYF. The CDR3 bases are TGCAGTGCTACGGGACTAGCGGGAGGGCATCAAGAGACCCAGTACTTC.

This clonotype has at least ten counts. The gene calls are TRBV11-2 and TRBJ2-5; no clear D. The CDR3 contains 13 residues. The germline V and J ends were trimmed by 1 base and 1 base, with 4 bases remaining between them. Germline V lookup: CDR1 SGHAT, CDR2 FQNNGV. The DNA for the CDR3 is TGTGCCAGCAGCTTAGGCAGCCAAGAGACCCAGTACTTC. Translating it yields CASSLGSQETQYF.

Comments on this clonotype: A much larger clone lies one base from this, so it may be a read error. The chain combines TRBV30 with TRBJ2-3; D unresolved. The ends were cut back, 0 bases at V and 1 base at J, with 8 bases in the middle. The length of the CDR3 is 14 residues. Germline V gene lookup returns CDR1 GTSNPN and CDR2 SVGIG (reference sequence). Written as DNA, the CDR3 is TGTGCCTGGAGTGTATTCAGCCGCACAGATACGCAGTATTTT. The encoded protein is CAWSVFSRTDTQYF. Full variable domain (missing parts from reference TRBV30 and TRBJ2-3): SQTIHQWPATLVQPVGSPLSLECTVEGTSNPNLYWYRQAAGRGLQLLFYSVGIGQISSEVPQNLSASRPQDRQFILSSKKLLLSDSGFYLCAWSVFSRTDTQYFGPGTRLTVL.

This clonotype is termed medium-sized (0.01 to 0.1%). The rearrangement uses TRBV7-2 and TRBJ1-1; D is uncertain. Germline V lookup: CDR1 SGHTA, CDR2 FQGNSA. The V gene lost 5 bases and the J gene lost 4 bases, with 8 bases spanning the gap. This CDR3 has 12 amino acids. The CDR3 nucleotides are TGTGCCAGCAGCCCGGGATTCACTGAAGCTTTCTTT. This gives the protein CASSPGFTEAFF.

This clonotype has at least ten counts. The rearrangement joins TRBV4-1 to TRBJ2-6; TRBD1 matches 7 bases. V lost 5 bases, J lost 0 bases, and 10 bases stayed unmatched. The germline CDR1 and CDR2 sequences are MGHRA and YSYEKL. CDR3 length: 18 amino acids. This chain's CDR3 is CASSVRQGPPSGANVLTF. In nucleotides, the CDR3 is TGCGCCAGCAGCGTTAGACAGGGCCCCCCCTCTGGGGCCAACGTCCTGACTTTC.

Ten or more counts support this clonotype. This chain joins TRBV7-9 and TRBJ2-3; D might be TRBD2 (5 bases). Germline values: CDR1 SEHNR, CDR2 FQNEAQ (reference sequence). The V and J ends lost 2 bases and 3 bases respectively, with 9 bases between them. This CDR3 spans 14 amino acids. This CDR3 is CASSLPLATDTQYF. The DNA of the CDR3 is TGTGCCAGCAGCTTACCCCTAGCTACAGATACGCAGTATTTT.